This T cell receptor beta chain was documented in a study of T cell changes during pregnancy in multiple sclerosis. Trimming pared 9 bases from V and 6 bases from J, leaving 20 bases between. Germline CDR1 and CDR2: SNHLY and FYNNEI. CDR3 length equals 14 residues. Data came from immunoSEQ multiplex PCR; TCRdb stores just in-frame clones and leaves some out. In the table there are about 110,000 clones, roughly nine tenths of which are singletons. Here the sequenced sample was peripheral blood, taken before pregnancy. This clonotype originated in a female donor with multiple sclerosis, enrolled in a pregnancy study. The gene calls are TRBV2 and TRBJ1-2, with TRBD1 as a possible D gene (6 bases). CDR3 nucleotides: TGTGCCAGACAGGGTGGTCCGGAAGTCCATGGCTACACCTTC. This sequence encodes CARQGGPEVHGYTF. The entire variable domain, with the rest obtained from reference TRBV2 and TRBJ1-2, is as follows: EPEVTQTPSHQVTQMGQEVILRCVPISNHLYFYWYRQILGQKVEFLVSFYNNEISEKSEIFDDQFSVERPDGSNFTLKIRSTKLEDSAMYFCARQGGPEVHGYTFGSGTRLTVV.